Here is one T cell receptor beta chain with its context. These data are taken from a study of shared clonotypes between healthy human individuals. Adults of Caucasian background living in Nashville, Tennessee made up all donors. V lost 1 base to trimming and J lost 5 bases, with 9 bases between them. The CDR3 runs 14 residues. Germline V gene data show CDR1 as MDHEN and CDR2 as SYDVKM. Assay: immunoSEQ multiplex PCR; the TCRdb copy retains only in-frame clones and omits some. The data show roughly 760,000 clones, with 74% seen just once and 1.5% to 2% held by the top ten. Sequencing used memory CD4+ T cells sorted from blood. Subset of the sample: CD45RA-negative fraction. This clonotype was obtained from a woman aged 25 to 39 in good health. This chain links TRBV28 with TRBJ1-5; the D is unclear. CDR3 sequence: CASSLSSGDQPQHF. The DNA of the CDR3 is TGTGCCAGCAGTTTATCCTCCGGGGATCAGCCCCAGCATTTT.